This T cell receptor beta chain comes out of a study of early T cells in non-severe SARS-CoV-2 infection. In the study overall: Sequenced material consisted of bulk RNA (from unsorted whole blood), and chains were unpaired. Study observations and caveats: Matching against VDJdb likely underestimated virus-specific expansions, favoring anti-spike CD8.

With 2 bases clipped from V and 6 bases from J, the junction kept 4 bases outside the gene matches. CDR3 size: 12 residues. Looked up from germline, CDR1 is GTSNPN and CDR2 is SVGIG (reference sequence). This clonotype turned up a few times. Its matching antigen is unknown. Tagging with unique molecular identifiers was applied to individual cDNA molecules. TCRdb recomputed calls from the 5' RACE reads with MiXCR, one row per CDR3 protein. Here the sample spans approximately 97,000 distinct CDR3 sequences, approximately 11% being singletons. The rearrangement uses TRBV30 and TRBJ2-7; 7 bases are shared with TRBD2. The sequence was obtained from an adult who was a healthcare worker with PCR-confirmed SARS-CoV-2 infection or an uninfected control (not recorded which). Sequenced material: whole blood, taken at baseline. Here the CDR3 DNA reads TGTGCCTGGAGTATACCGGGGGGCGAGCAGTACTTC. Encoded protein: CAWSIPGGEQYF. Combining the CDR3 with reference TRBV30 and TRBJ2-7 gives the whole variable domain SQTIHQWPATLVQPVGSPLSLECTVEGTSNPNLYWYRQAAGRGLQLLFYSVGIGQISSEVPQNLSASRPQDRQFILSSKKLLLSDSGFYLCAWSIPGGEQYFGPGTRLTVT.